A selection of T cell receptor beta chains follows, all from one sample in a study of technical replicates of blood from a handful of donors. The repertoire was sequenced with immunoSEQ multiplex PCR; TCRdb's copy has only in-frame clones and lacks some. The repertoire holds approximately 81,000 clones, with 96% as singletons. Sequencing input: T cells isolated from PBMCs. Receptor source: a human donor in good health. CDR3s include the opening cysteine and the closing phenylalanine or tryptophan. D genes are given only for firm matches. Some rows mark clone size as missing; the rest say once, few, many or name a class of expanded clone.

CAIIGAQEGYTF TGTGCCATCATAGGGGCCCAGGAGGGCTACACCTTC TRBV10-3 . TRBJ1-2 .
CASSLSSGIEQYF TGTGCCAGCAGTTTATCTAGCGGGATCGAGCAGTACTTC TRBV28 TRBD2 TRBJ2-7 .
CASSSGQDSSSSGYTF TGTGCCAGCAGTTCAGGACAGGATTCTTCTTCCTCGGGCTACACCTTC TRBV27 TRBD1 TRBJ1-2 .
CASRGQGRGYTF TGCGCCAGCAGGGGACAGGGACGCGGCTACACCTTC TRBV5-1 TRBD1 TRBJ1-2 once
CASSLGVAGGNEQYF TGTGCCAGCAGCTTAGGAGTAGCGGGAGGTAACGAGCAGTACTTC TRBV11-3 TRBD2 TRBJ2-7 .
CAIGNRDTLAGELFF TGTGCCATCGGCAACCGGGACACGCTCGCCGGGGAGCTGTTTTTT TRBV28 . TRBJ2-2 .
CASTGPGGGDTEAFF TGTGCCAGCACCGGTCCCGGGGGAGGGGACACTGAAGCTTTCTTT TRBV11-3 . TRBJ1-1 .
CASSIPDRWGYGYTF TGTGCCAGTAGTATACCAGACAGGTGGGGCTATGGCTACACCTTC TRBV19 . TRBJ1-2 .
CASSFLGEGTQYF TGTGCCAGCAGTTTCCTAGGGGAGGGGACCCAGTACTTC TRBV27 TRBD2 TRBJ2-5 .
CATSRDLAGAYEQYF TGTGCCACCAGCAGAGATTTAGCGGGAGCCTACGAGCAGTACTTC TRBV15 TRBD2 TRBJ2-7 .
CASSLTGGWSTEAFF TGTGCCAGTAGCCTTACAGGGGGCTGGAGCACTGAAGCTTTCTTT TRBV19 TRBD1 TRBJ1-1 .
CASSQWDTDHTF TGTGCCAGCAGCCAGTGGGACACGGATCACACCTTC TRBV13 . TRBJ1-2 .
CASSLYGQGNYGYTF TGTGCCAGCAGCTTATATGGACAGGGCAACTATGGCTACACCTTC TRBV11-1 TRBD1 TRBJ1-2 .
CASSKGPVSGNTIYF TGTGCCAGCAGCAAGGGGCCGGTTTCTGGAAACACCATATATTTT TRBV7-9 . TRBJ1-3 .
CASSYSGAQTNEKLFF TGTGCCAGCAGTTACTCAGGGGCCCAAACTAATGAAAAACTGTTTTTT TRBV6-5 . TRBJ1-4 .
CASSPGQGYTGELFF TGTGCCAGCAGTCCGGGACAGGGCTACACCGGGGAGCTGTTTTTT TRBV6-1 TRBD1 TRBJ2-2 once
CASSPKNRGYEQYF TGTGCCAGCAGCCCAAAGAACAGGGGCTACGAGCAGTACTTC TRBV14 TRBD1 TRBJ2-7 .
CASSYSPRDTIYF TGTGCCAGCAGTTACTCACCTAGAGACACCATATATTTT TRBV6-5 . TRBJ1-3 .